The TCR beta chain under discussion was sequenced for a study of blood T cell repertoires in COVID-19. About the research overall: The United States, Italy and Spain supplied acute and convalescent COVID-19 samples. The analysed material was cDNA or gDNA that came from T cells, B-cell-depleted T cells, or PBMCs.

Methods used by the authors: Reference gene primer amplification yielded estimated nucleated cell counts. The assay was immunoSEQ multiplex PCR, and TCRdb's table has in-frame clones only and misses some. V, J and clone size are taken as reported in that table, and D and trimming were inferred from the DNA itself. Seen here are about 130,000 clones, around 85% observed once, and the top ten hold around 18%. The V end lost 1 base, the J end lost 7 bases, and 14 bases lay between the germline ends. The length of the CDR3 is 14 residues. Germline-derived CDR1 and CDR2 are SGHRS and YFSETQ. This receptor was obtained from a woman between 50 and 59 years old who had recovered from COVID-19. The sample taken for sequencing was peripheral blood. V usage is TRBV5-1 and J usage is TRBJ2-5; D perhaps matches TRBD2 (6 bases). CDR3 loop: CASSLMDPGGTQYF. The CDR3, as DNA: TGCGCCAGCAGCTTGATGGACCCCGGGGGGACCCAGTACTTC.